These T cell receptor beta chains were read from a single sample in a study of T-cell memory formation after mild COVID-19. TCRdb passed the 5' RACE reads through MiXCR, listing each CDR3 protein once. The profile covers about 350,000 distinct CDR3 sequences, with roughly an eighth appearing a single time and 22% taken by the ten largest. The sequencing sample was made of PBMCs or a T cell subset sorted from them (not recorded which). The receptors derive from a man between 18 and 35 years old who had mild COVID-19 (a few samples of this study predate the infection). Cell type and time point are not known. Both conserved end residues are part of each CDR3. The D gene is left open where the match is weak. Clone sizes are given selectively: once, few, many, or a class where the clone is expanded.

CDR3 DNA	CDR3 protein	J gene	D gene	V gene	clone size
TGCGCCAGCAGTGAGGACAATGAGCAGTTCTTC	CASSEDNEQFF	TRBJ2-1	NA	TRBV10-2	many
TGTGCCAGCAGCGACCGACAGGGCCCCTATCAAGAGACCCAGTACTTC	CASSDRQGPYQETQYF	TRBJ2-5	NA	TRBV3-2	many
TGTGCCAGCTCACCACCGATCGGACAGGGCCACAATGAGCAGTTCTTC	CASSPPIGQGHNEQFF	TRBJ2-1	TRBD1	TRBV18	few
TGTGCCACCAGCAGAGATCGCTACGAGCAGTACTTC	CATSRDRYEQYF	TRBJ2-7	NA	TRBV15	few
TGTGCCGGAAAGGGGGACACCAATCAGCCCCAGCATTTT	CAGKGDTNQPQHF	TRBJ1-5	NA	TRBV2	few
TGTGCCAGCAGCGTACTGTGGGGGGAGACCCAGTACTTC	CASSVLWGETQYF	TRBJ2-5	NA	TRBV9	NA
TGTGCCAGCAGCTTCTCGACTAAAGGAAACACCATATATTTT	CASSFSTKGNTIYF	TRBJ1-3	NA	TRBV7-9	few
TGTGCCAGCAGCTTGCACGGCTCTGGGGCCAACGTCCTGACTTTC	CASSLHGSGANVLTF	TRBJ2-6	NA	TRBV7-8	NA
TGTGCCAGCAGTGACCCTAGCGGGGCCTACGAGCAGTACTTC	CASSDPSGAYEQYF	TRBJ2-7	TRBD2	TRBV25-1	many
TGCAGCGTTGAAAGATTGCCCCCGGGCCAGAAAATCCTCTACGAGCAGTACTTC	CSVERLPPGQKILYEQYF	TRBJ2-7	NA	TRBV29-1	NA